The clone carrying this T cell receptor (beta chain) is a singleton in its sample. Its antigen remains unknown. A much larger clonotype is one base distant, so this may be a read error. Time point in this sample: persistent/refractory GD, antithyroid drugs over 5 years with positive TRAb. The TCR library was made from RNA that had been extracted from PBMCs in TRIzol. An endocrinology department located in Xi'an, China, was where the patients came from. This entry comes from a study of regulatory T cells in long-lasting Graves disease. General study findings and limits: Persistent Graves' disease cases displayed lower TCR diversity than newly diagnosed ones. Sample size was small, which may have lowered accuracy. In persistent patients, shared public clonotypes (roughly 3,000) outnumbered those in new patients (966).

The CDR3 consists of 18 residues. The V gene end was trimmed by 3 bases and the J gene end by 0 bases; junction bases not matched to a gene: 7. Building of the TCR beta libraries involved iRepertoire HTBI primers and Arm-PCR of CDR3 regions. TCRdb processed the multiplex PCR reads anew with MiXCR; each CDR3 protein has one entry. The repertoire consists of around 400,000 distinct CDR3 sequences, with 20% to 25% occurring once and the leading ten covering over 11%. This TCR was sampled from a female donor with Graves disease. The chain employs TRBV12-3 or TRBV12-4 and TRBJ2-7; the match to TRBD2 covers 14 bases. The sample consisted of peripheral blood mononuclear cells (PBMCs), taken when the disease was refractory, from a patient treated with antithyroid drugs. The CDR3 here is CASSFRTSGRSPSYEQYF. CDR3 in DNA: TGTGCCAGCAGTTTTCGGACTAGCGGGAGGTCCCCCTCCTACGAGCAGTACTTC.